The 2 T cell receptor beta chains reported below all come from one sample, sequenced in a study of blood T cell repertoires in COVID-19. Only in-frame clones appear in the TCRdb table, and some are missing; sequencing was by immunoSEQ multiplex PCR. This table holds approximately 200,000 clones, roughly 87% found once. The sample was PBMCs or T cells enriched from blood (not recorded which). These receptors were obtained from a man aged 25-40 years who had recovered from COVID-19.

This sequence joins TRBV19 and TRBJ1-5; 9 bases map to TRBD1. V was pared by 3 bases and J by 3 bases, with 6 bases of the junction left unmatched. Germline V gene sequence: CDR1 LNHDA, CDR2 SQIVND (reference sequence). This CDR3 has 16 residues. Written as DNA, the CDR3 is TGTGCCAGTAGTATCATGGGGACAGGGCACAATCAGCCCCAGCATTTT. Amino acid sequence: CASSIMGTGHNQPQHF.

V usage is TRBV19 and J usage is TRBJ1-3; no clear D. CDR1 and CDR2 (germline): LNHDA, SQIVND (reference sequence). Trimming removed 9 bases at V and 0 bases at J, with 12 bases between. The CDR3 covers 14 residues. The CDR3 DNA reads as TGTGCCAGCACTACCCTTAGCTCTGGAAACACCATATATTTT. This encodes CASTTLSSGNTIYF. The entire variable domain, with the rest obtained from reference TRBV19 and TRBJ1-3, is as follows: DGGITQSPKYLFRKEGQNVTLSCEQNLNHDAMYWYRQDPGQGLRLIYYSQIVNDFQKGDIAEGYSVSREKKESFPLTVTSAQKNPTAFYLCASTTLSSGNTIYFGEGSWLTVV.